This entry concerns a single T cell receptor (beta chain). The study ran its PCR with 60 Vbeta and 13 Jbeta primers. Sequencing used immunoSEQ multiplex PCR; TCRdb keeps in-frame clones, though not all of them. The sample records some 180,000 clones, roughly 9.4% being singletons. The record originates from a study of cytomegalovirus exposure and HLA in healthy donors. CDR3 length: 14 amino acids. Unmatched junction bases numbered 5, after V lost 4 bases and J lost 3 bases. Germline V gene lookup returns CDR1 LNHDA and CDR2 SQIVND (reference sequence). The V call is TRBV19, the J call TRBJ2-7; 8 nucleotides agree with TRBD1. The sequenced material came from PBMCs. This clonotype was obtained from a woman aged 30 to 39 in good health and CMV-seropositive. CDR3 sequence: CASSRTGKGYEQYF. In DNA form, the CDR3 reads TGTGCCAGTAGTAGGACAGGGAAAGGCTACGAGCAGTACTTC.